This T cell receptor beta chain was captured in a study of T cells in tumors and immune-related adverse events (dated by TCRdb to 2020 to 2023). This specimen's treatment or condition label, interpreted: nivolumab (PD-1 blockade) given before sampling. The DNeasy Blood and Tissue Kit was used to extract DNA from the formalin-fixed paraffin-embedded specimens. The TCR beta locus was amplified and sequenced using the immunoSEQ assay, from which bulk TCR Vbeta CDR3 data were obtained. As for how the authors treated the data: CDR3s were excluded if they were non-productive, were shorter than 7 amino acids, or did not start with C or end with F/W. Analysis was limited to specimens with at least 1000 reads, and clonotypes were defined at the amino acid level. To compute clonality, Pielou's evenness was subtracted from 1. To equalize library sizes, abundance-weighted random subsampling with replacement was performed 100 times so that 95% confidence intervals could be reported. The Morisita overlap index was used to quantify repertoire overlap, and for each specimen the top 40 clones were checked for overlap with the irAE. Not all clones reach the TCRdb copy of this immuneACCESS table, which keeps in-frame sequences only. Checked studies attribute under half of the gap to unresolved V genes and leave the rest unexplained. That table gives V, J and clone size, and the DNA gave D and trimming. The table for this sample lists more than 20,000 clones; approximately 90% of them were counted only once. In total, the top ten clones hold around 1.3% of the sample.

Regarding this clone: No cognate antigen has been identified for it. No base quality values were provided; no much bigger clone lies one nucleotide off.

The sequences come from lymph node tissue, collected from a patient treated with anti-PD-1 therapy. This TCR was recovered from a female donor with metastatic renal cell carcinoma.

The DNA sequence follows: TGCGCCAGCAGTAGTCCACAGACTAAGGTTGGGGCCAACGTCCTGACTTTC. Protein translation: CASSSPQTKVGANVLTF. The rearrangement combines TRBV10-2 with TRBJ2-6; TRBD2 might be the D gene, on 5 matching bases. In the germline V gene, CDR1 corresponds to WSHSY and CDR2 to SAAADI. The CDR3 starts with the cysteine, ends with the phenylalanine, and has 17 residues. Of the read, only the CDR3 DNA is kept; its 51 bases are in frame from base 1. Deletion took 5 bases off V and 3 bases off J, with a span of 17 bases between the germline ends.